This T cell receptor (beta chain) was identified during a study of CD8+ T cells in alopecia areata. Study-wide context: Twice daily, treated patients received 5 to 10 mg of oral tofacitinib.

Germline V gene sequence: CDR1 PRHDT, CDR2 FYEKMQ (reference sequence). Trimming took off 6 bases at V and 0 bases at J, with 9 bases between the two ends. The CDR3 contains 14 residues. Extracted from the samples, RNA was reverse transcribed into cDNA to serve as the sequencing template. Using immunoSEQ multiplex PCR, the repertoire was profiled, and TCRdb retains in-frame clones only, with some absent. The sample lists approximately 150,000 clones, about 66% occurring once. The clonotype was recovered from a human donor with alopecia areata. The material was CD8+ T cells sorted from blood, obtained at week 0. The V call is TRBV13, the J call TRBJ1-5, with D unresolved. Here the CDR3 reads CASSSGYSNQPQHF. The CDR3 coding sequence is TGTGCCAGCAGTTCAGGTTATAGCAATCAGCCCCAGCATTTT.